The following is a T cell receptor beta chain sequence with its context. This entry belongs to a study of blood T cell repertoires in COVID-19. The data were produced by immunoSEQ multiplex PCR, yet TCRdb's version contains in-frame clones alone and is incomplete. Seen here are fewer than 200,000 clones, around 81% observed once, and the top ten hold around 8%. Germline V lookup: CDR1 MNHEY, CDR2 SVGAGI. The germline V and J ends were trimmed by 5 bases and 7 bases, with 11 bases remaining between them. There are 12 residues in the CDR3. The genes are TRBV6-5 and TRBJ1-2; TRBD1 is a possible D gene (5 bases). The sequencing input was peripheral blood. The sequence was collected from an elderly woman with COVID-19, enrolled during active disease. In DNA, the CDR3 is TGTGCCAGCAGTCTAACAGGTGCTGGCTACACCTTC. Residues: CASSLTGAGYTF.